This T cell receptor (beta chain) is drawn from a study of blood T cell repertoires in COVID-19. Generated by immunoSEQ multiplex PCR, the TCRdb table keeps only in-frame clones and is missing some. The sample holds 55,000 to 65,000 clones; approximately 84% are singletons and the top ten take roughly 3.5%. CDR1 and CDR2 (germline): MGHRA, YSYEKL. The CDR3 covers 15 residues. The V gene lost 0 bases and the J gene lost 4 bases, with 13 bases spanning the gap. Sample: peripheral blood. The chain couples TRBV4-1 to TRBJ2-7, with D unresolved. The receptor's source is a man aged 55 to 70 with acute or convalescent COVID-19. CDR3 in amino acids: CASSQEPAPTYEQYF. CDR3 bases: TGCGCCAGCAGCCAAGAGCCGGCCCCGACTTACGAGCAGTACTTC.